This TCR beta chain is drawn from a study of cytomegalovirus exposure and HLA in healthy donors. Study-level information: An analysis done earlier identified roughly 120 million unique TCR beta sequences from 150 million to 200 million T cells.

Researchers ran the PCR with 60 Vbeta and 13 Jbeta primers. Only in-frame clones appear in the TCRdb table, and some are missing; sequencing was by immunoSEQ multiplex PCR. Of about 180,000 clones in the sample, over 75% were seen once. As regards this clone: Its specificity is unknown. A read error is likely, as this CDR3 ends without the conserved phenylalanine or tryptophan.

General study findings and limits: Later on, analysis showed that most CMV-associated TCR beta chains appeared to be HLA-restricted. CMV serostatus stood as the only immune exposure information on hand. In a later analysis, DRB1 alleles had the most associated TCRs; HLA-C alleles the fewest.

The CDR3 consists of 13 residues. Germline CDR1 and CDR2: MNHEY and SVGAGI. V lost 0 bases to trimming and J lost 10 bases, with 12 bases between them. The specimen was PBMCs. This chain connects TRBV6-5 to TRBJ1-1; D unresolved. The sequence was obtained from a woman in her thirties in good health and CMV-seronegative. The CDR3 sequence: CASSYSGGQPAFL. Written as DNA, the CDR3 is TGTGCCAGCAGTTACTCGGGAGGCCAACCAGCTTTCTTG.